This T cell receptor (beta chain) emerged from a study of early T cells in non-severe SARS-CoV-2 infection. TCRdb re-called the 5' RACE reads through MiXCR, storing one row per CDR3 protein. The data show some 100,000 distinct CDR3 sequences, over 12% seen once. This clonotype occurred a few times. The CDR3 contains 16 residues. Trimming at V came to 5 bases and at J to 4 bases, leaving 10 bases not matched to a gene. Germline-derived CDR1 and CDR2 are ENHRY and SYGVKD. The chain employs TRBV10-3 and TRBJ2-3, with 9 bases aligning to TRBD1. The sample comprised whole blood. This receptor was taken from an adult who was a healthcare worker with PCR-confirmed SARS-CoV-2 infection or an uninfected control (not recorded which). CDR3 bases: TGTGCCATCAGTAGAGTAGGACAGGGGAAATCAGATACGCAGTATTTT. This translates into CAISRVGQGKSDTQYF.